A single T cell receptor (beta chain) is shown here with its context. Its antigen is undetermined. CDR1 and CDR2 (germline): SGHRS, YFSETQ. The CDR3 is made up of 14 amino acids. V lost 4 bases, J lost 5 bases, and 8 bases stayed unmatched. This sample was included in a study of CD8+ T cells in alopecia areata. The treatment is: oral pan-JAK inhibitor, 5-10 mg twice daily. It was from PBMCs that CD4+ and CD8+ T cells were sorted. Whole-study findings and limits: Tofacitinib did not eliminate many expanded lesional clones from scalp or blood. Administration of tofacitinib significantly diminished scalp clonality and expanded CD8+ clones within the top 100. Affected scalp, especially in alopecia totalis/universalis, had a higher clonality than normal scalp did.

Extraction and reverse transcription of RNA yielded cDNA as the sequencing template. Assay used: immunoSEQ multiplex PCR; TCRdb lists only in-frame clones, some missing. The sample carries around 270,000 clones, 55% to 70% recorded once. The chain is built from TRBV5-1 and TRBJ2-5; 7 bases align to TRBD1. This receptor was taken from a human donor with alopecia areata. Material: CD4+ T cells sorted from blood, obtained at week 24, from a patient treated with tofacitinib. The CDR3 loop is CASSIVGQRETQYF. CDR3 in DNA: TGCGCCAGCAGCATTGTGGGACAGCGGGAGACCCAGTACTTC.